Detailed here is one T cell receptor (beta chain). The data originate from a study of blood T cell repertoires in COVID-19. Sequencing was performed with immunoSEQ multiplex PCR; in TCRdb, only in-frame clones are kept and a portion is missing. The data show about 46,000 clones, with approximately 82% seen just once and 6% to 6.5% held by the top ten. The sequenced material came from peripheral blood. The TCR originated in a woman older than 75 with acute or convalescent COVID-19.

The CDR3 DNA is TGTGCCAGCAGCTTAATGTCCAGGGCGAATGAAAAACTGTTTTTT. This encodes CASSLMSRANEKLFF. V and J are TRBV7-9 and TRBJ1-4; D is possibly TRBD1 (5 bases). This CDR3 has 15 residues. Deletions cut 2 bases from V and 5 bases from J, with 12 bases between. Germline CDR1 SEHNR, CDR2 FQNEAQ (reference sequence).